The 8 T cell receptor beta chains reported below all come from one sample, sequenced in a study of OX40 agonist ivuxolimab in advanced cancers. The table came from immunoSEQ multiplex PCR; TCRdb's copy has only in-frame clones and leaves some out. Of 80,000 to 95,000 clones in the sample, approximately 83% were seen once. The sample in question was CD4+ or CD8+ T cells sorted from blood, obtained in a trial of the OX40 agonist ivuxolimab. The receptor set was obtained from an adult with an advanced solid tumor such as melanoma, head and neck, liver or kidney cancer.

The rearrangement links TRBV4-2 to TRBJ2-2; no reliable D call. This CDR3 contains 15 residues. Trimming stripped 4 bases from V and 4 bases from J, with 13 bases between. The V gene's germline CDR1 is LGHNA and CDR2 YNFKEQ. The CDR3 sequence is CASSPAARFTGELFF. Written as DNA, the CDR3 is TGTGCCAGCAGCCCGGCGGCGCGGTTCACCGGGGAGCTGTTTTTT.

V is TRBV25-1 and J is TRBJ2-7; the D gene is possibly TRBD2 (7 bases). Germline CDR1 and CDR2: MGHDK and SYGVNS. Trimming took off 1 base at V and 6 bases at J, with 16 bases between the two ends. The CDR3 is 15 amino acids. The CDR3 region is CASSEWGGGAGEQYF. The CDR3 DNA reads TGTGCCAGCAGTGAATGGGGAGGGGGGGCCGGCGAGCAGTACTTC.

The chain combines TRBV2 with TRBJ2-3, with 9 bases matching TRBD1. Germline values: CDR1 SNHLY, CDR2 FYNNEI. This CDR3 comprises 14 residues. Trimming at V came to 5 bases and at J to 5 bases, leaving 5 bases not matched to a gene. The DNA of the CDR3 is TGTGCCAGCAGTCTGGGACAGGGAGGAGATACGCAGTATTTT. This translates into CASSLGQGGDTQYF.

The chain uses TRBV7-2 and TRBJ2-3; D gene ambiguous. The CDR3 runs to 12 residues. The germline gives CDR1 SGHTA, CDR2 FQGNSA. V gave up 5 bases and J gave up 3 bases, with 6 bases separating them. The CDR3 sequence is CASSHRTDTQYF. Here the CDR3 DNA reads TGTGCCAGCAGCCACCGAACAGATACGCAGTATTTT.

J is TRBJ2-1 and V is TRBV5-1; 13 bases line up with TRBD2. The CDR3 has 16 amino acids. The V segment lost 4 bases and the J segment 1 base; nucleotides outside the gene matches: 2. From germline, CDR1 is SGHRS and CDR2 YFSETQ. The DNA for the CDR3 is TGCGCCAGCAGCCCGGGACTAGCGGGGTCCTACAATGAGCAGTTCTTC. Translated: CASSPGLAGSYNEQFF.

The chain joins TRBV7-6 to TRBJ1-4; tentative D call: TRBD1 (5 bases). The CDR3 totals 14 residues. V lost 4 bases and J lost 8, with 14 bases in between. Germline V gene sequence: CDR1 SGHVS, CDR2 FNYEAQ. CDR3 in amino acids: CASSSGGDGEKLFF. In DNA form, the CDR3 reads TGTGCCAGCAGCTCCGGGGGGGATGGAGAAAAACTGTTTTTT.

This chain connects TRBV7-9 to TRBJ2-5; D is perhaps TRBD1 (6 bases). Per germline, CDR1 SEHNR and CDR2 FQNEAQ (reference sequence). There are 15 residues in the CDR3. Between the trimmed V and J ends, which lost 0 bases and 5 bases, there was a span of 13 bases. CDR3 loop: CASSLASGTRETQYF. CDR3 DNA: TGTGCCAGCAGCTTAGCATCGGGGACACGGGAGACCCAGTACTTC. The variable domain in full, with the rest retrieved from reference TRBV7-9 and TRBJ2-5, is DTGVSQNPRHKITKRGQNVTFRCDPISEHNRLYWYRQTLGQGPEFLTYFQNEAQLEKSRLLSDRFSAERPKGSFSTLEIQRTEQGDSAMYLCASSLASGTRETQYFGPGTRLLVL.

This chain joins TRBV7-9 and TRBJ2-7; 9 bases are shared with TRBD1. The CDR3 spans 16 residues. Germline V gene data show CDR1 as SEHNR and CDR2 as FQNEAQ (reference sequence). After removal of 1 base from V and 2 bases from J, the junction contained 6 bases not matched to a gene. The CDR3 DNA sequence: TGTGCCAGCAGCTTAGGGACAGGGGTCCCCCCCTACGAGCAGTACTTC. It codes for CASSLGTGVPPYEQYF.